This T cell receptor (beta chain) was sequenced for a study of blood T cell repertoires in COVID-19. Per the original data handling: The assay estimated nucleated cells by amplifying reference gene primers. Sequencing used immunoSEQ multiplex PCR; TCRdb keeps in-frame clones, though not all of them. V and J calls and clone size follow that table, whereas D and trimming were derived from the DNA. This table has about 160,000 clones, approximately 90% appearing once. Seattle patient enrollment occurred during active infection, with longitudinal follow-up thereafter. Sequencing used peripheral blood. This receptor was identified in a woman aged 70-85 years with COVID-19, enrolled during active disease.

This CDR3 reads CASSDRVGSYNEQFF. CDR3 DNA: TGCGCCAGCAGTGACAGGGTTGGATCCTACAATGAGCAGTTCTTC. The chain carries TRBV10-1 and TRBJ2-1; TRBD1 is a possible D gene (5 bases). Trimming shortened V by 3 bases and J by 1 base, and 10 bases separated the two germline ends. The V gene's germline CDR1 is WNHNN and CDR2 SYGVQD (reference sequence). This CDR3 region has 15 residues.